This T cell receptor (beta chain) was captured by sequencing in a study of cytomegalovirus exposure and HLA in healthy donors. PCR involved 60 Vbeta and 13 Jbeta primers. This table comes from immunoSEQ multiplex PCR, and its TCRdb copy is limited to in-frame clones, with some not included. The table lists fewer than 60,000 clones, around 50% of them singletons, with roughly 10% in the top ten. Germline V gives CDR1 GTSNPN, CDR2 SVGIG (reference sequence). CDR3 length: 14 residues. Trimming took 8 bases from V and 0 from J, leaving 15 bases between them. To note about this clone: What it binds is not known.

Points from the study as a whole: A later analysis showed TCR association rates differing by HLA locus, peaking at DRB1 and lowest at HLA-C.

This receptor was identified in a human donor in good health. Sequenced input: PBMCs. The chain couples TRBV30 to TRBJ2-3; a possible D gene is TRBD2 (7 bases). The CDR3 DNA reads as TGTGCCCGGTCGGGGGGCCTTAGCACAGATACGCAGTATTTT. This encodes CARSGGLSTDTQYF.